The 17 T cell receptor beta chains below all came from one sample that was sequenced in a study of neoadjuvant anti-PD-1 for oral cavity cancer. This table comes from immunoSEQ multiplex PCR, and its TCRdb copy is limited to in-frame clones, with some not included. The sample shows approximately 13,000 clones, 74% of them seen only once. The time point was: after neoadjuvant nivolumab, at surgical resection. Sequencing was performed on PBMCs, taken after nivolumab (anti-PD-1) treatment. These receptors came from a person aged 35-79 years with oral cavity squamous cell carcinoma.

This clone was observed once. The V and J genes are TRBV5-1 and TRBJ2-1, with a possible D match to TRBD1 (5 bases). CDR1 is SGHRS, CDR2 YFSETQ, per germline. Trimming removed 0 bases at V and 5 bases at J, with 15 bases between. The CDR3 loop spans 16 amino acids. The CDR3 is CASSLGPGPRDNEQFF. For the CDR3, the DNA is TGCGCCAGCAGCTTGGGTCCGGGCCCCAGGGACAATGAGCAGTTCTTC.

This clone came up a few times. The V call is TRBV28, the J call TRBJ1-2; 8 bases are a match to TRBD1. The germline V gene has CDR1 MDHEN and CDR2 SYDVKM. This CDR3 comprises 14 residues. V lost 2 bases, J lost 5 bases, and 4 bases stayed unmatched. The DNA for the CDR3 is TGTGCCAGCAGTTTACAACAGGGGGGATATGGCTACACCTTC. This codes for CASSLQQGGYGYTF.

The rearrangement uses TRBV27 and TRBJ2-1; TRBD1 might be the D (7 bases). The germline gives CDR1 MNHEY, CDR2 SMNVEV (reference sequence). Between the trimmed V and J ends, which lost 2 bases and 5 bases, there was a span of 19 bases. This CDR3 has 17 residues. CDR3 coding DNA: TGTGCCAGCAGTTTACCCCTTAACAGGGGAGGAAACAATGAGCAGTTCTTC. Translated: CASSLPLNRGGNNEQFF.

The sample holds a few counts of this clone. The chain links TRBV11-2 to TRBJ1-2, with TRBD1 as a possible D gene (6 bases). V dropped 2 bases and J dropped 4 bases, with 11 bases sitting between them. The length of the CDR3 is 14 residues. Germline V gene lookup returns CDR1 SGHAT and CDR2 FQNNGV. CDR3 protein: CASSLREGVYGYTF. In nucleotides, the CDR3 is TGTGCCAGCAGCTTACGAGAGGGGGTCTATGGCTACACCTTC.

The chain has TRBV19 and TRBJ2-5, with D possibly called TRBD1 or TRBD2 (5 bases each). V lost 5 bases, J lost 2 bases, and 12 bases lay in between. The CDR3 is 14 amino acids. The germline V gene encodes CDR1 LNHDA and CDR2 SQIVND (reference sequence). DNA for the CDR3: TGTGCCAGTAGTCCTTCGGGACCACAAGAGACCCAGTACTTC. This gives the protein CASSPSGPQETQYF.

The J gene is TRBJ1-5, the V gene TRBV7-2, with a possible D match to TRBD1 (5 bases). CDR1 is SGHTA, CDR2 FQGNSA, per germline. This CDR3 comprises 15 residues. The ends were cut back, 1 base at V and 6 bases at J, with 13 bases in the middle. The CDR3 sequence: CASSLVGGEGQPQHF. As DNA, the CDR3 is TGTGCCAGCAGCTTAGTCGGAGGGGAGGGTCAGCCCCAGCATTTT.

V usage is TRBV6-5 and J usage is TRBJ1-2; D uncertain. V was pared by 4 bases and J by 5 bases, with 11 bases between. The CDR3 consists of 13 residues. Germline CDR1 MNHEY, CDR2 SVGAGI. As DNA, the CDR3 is TGTGCCAGCAGTTTATCCGGTTCATATGGCTACACCTTC. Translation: CASSLSGSYGYTF.

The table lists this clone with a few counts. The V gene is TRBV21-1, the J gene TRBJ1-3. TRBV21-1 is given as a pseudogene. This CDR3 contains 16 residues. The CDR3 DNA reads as TGTGCCAGCAGCAATCCCTCGGGAAGCTCTGGAAACACCATATATTTT. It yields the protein CASSNPSGSSGNTIYF.

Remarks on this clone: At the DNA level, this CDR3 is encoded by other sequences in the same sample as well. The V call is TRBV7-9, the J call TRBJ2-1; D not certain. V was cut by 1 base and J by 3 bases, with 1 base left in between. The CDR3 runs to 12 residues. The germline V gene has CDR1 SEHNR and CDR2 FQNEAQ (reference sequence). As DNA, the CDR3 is TGTGCCAGCAGCTTAGGCTACAATGAGCAGTTCTTC. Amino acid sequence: CASSLGYNEQFF.

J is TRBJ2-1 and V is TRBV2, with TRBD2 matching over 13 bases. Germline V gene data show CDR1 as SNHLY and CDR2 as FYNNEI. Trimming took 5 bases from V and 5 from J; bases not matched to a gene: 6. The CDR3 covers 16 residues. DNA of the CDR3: TGTGCCAGCAGTTACCAACTAGCGGGAGGGGACAATGAGCAGTTCTTC. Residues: CASSYQLAGGDNEQFF.

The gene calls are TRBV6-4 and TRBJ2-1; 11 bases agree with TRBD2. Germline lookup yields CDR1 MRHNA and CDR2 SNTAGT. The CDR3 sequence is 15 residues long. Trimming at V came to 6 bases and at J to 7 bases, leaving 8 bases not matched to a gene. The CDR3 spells CASSLLAGEVNEQFF. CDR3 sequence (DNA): TGTGCCAGCAGCTTACTAGCGGGAGAAGTGAATGAGCAGTTCTTC.

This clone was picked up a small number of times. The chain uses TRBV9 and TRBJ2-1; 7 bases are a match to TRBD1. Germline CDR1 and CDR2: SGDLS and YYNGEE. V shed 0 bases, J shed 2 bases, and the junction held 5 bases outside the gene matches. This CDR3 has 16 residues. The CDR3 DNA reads TGTGCCAGCAGCGTAGAAGGGGGCCTCACCTACAATGAGCAGTTCTTC. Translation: CASSVEGGLTYNEQFF.

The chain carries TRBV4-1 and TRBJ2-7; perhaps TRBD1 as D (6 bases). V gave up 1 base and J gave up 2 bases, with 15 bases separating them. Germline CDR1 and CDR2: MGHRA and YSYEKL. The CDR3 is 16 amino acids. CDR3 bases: TGCGCCAGCAGCCAAGGGGATACAGGGTGGGCCTACGAGCAGTACTTC. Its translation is CASSQGDTGWAYEQYF.

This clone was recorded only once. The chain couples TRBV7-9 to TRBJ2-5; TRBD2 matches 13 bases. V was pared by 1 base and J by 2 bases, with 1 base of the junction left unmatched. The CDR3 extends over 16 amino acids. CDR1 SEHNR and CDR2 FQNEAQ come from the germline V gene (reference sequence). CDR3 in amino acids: CASSLGTSGSQETQYF. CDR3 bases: TGTGCCAGCAGCTTAGGGACTAGCGGGAGTCAAGAGACCCAGTACTTC.

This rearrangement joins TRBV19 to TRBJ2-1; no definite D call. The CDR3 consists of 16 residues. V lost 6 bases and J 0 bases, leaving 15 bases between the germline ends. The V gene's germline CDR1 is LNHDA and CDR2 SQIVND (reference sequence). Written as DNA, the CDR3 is TGTGCCAGTAGACCGATGGCAGCCAACTCCTACAATGAGCAGTTCTTC. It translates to CASRPMAANSYNEQFF.

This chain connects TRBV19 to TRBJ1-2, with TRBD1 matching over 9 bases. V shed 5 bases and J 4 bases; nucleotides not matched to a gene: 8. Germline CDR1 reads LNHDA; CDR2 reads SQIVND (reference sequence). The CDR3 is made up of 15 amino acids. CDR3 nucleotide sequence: TGTGCCAGTAGTTCAGGGACAGGGCCTCTCTATGGCTACACCTTC. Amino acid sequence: CASSSGTGPLYGYTF.

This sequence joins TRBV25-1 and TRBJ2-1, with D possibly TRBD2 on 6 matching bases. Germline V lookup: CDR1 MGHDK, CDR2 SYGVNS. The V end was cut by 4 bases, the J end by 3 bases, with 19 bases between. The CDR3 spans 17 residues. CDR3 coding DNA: TGTGCCAGCAGTGGGGGTTGGGGTCGGGAGTTCTACAATGAGCAGTTCTTC. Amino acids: CASSGGWGREFYNEQFF.